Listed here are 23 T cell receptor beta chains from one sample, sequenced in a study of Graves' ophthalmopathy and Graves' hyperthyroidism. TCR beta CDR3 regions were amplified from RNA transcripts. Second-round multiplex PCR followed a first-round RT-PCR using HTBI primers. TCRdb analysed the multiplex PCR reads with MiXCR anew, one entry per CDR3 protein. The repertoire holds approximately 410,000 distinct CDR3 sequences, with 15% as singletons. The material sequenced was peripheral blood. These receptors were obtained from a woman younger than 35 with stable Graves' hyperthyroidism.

CDR3 bases: TGTGCCAGCAGAGAACAGGGTGGTGAAGCTTTCTTT. This encodes CASREQGGEAFF. The rearrangement uses TRBV28 and TRBJ1-1; possibly TRBD1 for D (6 bases). CDR3 length: 12 residues. Germline CDR1 and CDR2: MDHEN and SYDVKM. V lost 6 bases, J lost 7 bases, and 12 bases lay in between.

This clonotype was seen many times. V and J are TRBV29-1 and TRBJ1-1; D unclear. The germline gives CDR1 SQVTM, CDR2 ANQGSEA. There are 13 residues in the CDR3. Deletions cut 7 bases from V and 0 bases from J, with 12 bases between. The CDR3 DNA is TGCAGCGCAGCTGGTTTTGTGAACACTGAAGCTTTCTTT. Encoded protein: CSAAGFVNTEAFF.

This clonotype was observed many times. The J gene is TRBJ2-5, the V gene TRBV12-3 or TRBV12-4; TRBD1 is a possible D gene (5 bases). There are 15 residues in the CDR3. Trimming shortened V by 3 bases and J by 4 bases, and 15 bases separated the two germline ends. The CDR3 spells CASSLARGRVETQYF. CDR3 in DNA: TGTGCCAGCAGTTTGGCTAGGGGAAGAGTAGAGACCCAGTACTTC.

The CDR3 here is CASSQDPTSTEAFF. CDR3 coding DNA: TGTGCCAGCAGCCAAGATCCCACGAGCACTGAAGCTTTCTTT. The chain has TRBV3-1 and TRBJ1-1; D is undetermined. The V gene's germline CDR1 is LGHDT and CDR2 YNNKEL (reference sequence). The CDR3 spans 14 residues. V was pared by 0 bases and J by 4 bases, with 9 bases between.

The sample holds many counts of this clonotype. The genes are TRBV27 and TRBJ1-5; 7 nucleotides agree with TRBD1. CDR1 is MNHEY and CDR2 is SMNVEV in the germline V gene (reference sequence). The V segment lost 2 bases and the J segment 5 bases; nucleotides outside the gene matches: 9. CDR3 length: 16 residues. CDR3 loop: CASSLRWTGGYQPQHF. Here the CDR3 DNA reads TGTGCCAGCAGTTTAAGGTGGACAGGAGGTTATCAGCCCCAGCATTTT.

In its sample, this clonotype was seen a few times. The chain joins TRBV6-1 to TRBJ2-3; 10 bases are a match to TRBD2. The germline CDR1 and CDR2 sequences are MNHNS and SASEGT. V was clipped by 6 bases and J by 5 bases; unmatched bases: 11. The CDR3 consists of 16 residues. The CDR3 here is CASSVTSGGAEDTQYF. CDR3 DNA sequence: TGTGCCAGCAGCGTGACGAGCGGGGGGGCCGAAGATACGCAGTATTTT.

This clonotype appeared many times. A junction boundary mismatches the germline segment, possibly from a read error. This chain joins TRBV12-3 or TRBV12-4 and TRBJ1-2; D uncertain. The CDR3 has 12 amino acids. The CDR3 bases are TGCGCCAGCTTCGAGTGGCCCTATGGCTACACCTTC. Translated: CASFEWPYGYTF.

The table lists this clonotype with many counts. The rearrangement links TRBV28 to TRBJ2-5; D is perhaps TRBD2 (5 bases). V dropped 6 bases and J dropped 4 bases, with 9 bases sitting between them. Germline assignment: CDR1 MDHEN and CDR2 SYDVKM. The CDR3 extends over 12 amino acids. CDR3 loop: CASRGEGETQYF. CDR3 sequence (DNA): TGTGCCAGCAGGGGTGAGGGAGAGACCCAGTACTTC.

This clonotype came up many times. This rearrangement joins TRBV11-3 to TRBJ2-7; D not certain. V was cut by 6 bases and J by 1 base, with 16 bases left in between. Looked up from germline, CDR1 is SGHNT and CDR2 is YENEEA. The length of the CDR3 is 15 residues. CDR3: CASSSDIGVSYEQYF. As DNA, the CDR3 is TGTGCCAGCAGTTCAGACATAGGAGTATCCTACGAGCAGTACTTC. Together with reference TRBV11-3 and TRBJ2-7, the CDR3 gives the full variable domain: EAGVVQSPRYKIIEKKQPVAFWCNPISGHNTLYWYLQNLGQGPELLIRYENEEAVDDSQLPKDRFSAERLKGVDSTLKIQPAELGDSAVYLCASSSDIGVSYEQYFGPGTRLTVT.

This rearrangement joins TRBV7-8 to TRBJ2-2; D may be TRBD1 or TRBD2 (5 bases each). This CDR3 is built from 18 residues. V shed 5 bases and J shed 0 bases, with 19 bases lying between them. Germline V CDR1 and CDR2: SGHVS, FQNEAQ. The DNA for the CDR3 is TGTGCCAGCAGCGTAATAGCAGGGAGCCCCCCGAACACCGGGGAGCTGTTTTTT. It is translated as CASSVIAGSPPNTGELFF.

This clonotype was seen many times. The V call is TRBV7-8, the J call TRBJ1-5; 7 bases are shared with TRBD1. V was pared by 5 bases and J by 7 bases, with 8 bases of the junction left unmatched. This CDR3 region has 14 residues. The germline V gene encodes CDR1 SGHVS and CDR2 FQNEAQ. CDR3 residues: CASSLRDSLQPQHF. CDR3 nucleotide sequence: TGTGCCAGCAGCCTACGGGACAGCTTACAGCCCCAGCATTTT.

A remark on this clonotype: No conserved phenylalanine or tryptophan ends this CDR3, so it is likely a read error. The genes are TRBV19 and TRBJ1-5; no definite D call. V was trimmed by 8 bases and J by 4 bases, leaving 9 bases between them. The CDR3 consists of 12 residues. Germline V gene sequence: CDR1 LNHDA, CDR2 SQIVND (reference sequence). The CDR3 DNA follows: TGTGCCAGTCAAGTGGGGAATCAGCCCCAGCATTCT. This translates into CASQVGNQPQHS.

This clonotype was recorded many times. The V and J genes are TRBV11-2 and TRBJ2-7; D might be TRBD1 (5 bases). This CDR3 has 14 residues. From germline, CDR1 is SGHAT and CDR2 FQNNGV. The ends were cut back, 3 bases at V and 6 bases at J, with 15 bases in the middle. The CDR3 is CASSFLGAGFEQYF. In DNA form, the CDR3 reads TGTGCCAGCAGCTTCCTAGGGGCTGGGTTCGAGCAGTACTTC.

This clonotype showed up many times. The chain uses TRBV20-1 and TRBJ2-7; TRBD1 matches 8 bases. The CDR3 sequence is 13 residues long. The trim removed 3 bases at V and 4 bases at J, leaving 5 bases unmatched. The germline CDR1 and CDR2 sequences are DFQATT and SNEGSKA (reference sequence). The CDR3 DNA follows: TGCAGTGCTAGGCAGGGGGCGCGGTACGAGCAGTACTTC. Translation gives CSARQGARYEQYF.

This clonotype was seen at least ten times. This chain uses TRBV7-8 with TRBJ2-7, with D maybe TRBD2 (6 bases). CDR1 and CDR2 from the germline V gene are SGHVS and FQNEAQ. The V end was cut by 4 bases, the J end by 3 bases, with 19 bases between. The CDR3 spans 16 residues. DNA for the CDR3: TGTGCCAGCAGCTCATACACGGGAGTCTCGAGCTACGAGCAGTACTTC. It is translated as CASSSYTGVSSYEQYF.

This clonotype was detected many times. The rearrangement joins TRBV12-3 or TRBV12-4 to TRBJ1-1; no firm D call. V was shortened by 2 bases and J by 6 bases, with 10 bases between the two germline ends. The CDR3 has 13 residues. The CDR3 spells CASSLRVGAEAFF. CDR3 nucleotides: TGTGCCAGCAGTTTACGGGTCGGAGCTGAAGCTTTCTTT.

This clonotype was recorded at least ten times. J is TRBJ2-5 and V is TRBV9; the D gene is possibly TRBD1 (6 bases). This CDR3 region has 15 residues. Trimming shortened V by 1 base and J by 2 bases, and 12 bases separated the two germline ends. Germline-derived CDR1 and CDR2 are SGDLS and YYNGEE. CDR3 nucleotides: TGTGCCAGCAGCGTACAGGGGACGAGACAAGAGACCCAGTACTTC. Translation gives CASSVQGTRQETQYF.

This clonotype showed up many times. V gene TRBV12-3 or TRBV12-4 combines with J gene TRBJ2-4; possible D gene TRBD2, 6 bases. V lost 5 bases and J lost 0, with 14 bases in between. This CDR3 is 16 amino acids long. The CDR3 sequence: CASSVGTEIAKNIQYF. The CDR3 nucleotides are TGTGCCAGCAGTGTCGGGACTGAAATAGCCAAAAACATTCAGTACTTC.

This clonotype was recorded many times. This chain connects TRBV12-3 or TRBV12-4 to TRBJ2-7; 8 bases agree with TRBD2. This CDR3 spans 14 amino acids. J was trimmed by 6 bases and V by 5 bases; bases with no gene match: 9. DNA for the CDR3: TGTGCCAGCAGTCACCCAGCGGGGGACGCCGAGCAGTACTTC. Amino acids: CASSHPAGDAEQYF.

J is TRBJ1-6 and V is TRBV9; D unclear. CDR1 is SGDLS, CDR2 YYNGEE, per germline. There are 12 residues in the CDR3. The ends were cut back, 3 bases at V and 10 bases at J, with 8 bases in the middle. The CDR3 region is CASSGNKSPLHF. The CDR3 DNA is TGTGCCAGCAGCGGCAACAAATCACCCCTCCACTTT.

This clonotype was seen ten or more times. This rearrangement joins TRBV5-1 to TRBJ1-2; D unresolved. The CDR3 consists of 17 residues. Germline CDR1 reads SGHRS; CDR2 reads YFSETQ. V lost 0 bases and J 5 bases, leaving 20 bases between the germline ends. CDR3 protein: CASSLETGLEAVYGYTF. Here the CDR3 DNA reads TGCGCCAGCAGCTTGGAAACGGGTTTGGAGGCGGTGTATGGCTACACCTTC.

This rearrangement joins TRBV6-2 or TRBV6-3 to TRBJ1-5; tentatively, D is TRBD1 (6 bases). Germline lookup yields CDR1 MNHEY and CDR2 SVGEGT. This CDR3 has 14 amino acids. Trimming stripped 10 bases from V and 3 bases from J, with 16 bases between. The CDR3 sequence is CAIREGGVNQPQHF. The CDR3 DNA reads TGTGCCATCAGGGAGGGGGGGGTCAATCAGCCCCAGCATTTT.

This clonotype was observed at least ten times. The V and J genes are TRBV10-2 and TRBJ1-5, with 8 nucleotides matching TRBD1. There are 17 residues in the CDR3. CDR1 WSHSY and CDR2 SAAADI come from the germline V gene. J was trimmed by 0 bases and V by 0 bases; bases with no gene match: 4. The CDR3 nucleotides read TGCGCCAGCAGTGAGTCGTGGACAGGGCATAGCAATCAGCCCCAGCATTTT. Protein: CASSESWTGHSNQPQHF.